This TCR beta chain was obtained from a study of blood T cell repertoires in COVID-19. For the study at large: Acute and convalescent COVID-19 samples came from the United States, Italy and Spain.

V was clipped by 1 base and J by 7 bases, with 8 bases between them. The CDR3 length is 12 residues. The germline CDR1 and CDR2 sequences are SGHNT and YENEEA. Original data processing: Using reference gene primer amplification, nucleated cell counts were estimated. Data came from immunoSEQ multiplex PCR; TCRdb stores just in-frame clones and leaves some out. V and J calls and clone size are given by that table; D and trimming were obtained from the DNA. In the table there are approximately 110,000 clones, over 80% of which are singletons. This clonotype was sampled from a woman in her sixties or seventies with acute or convalescent COVID-19. The sequenced sample was peripheral blood. The V and J genes are TRBV11-3 and TRBJ2-7; D may be TRBD2 (5 bases). The CDR3 reads CASSLGPGEQYF. CDR3 DNA sequence: TGTGCCAGCAGCTTAGGACCGGGAGAGCAGTACTTC.